This TCR beta chain was identified in a study of T cell responses to AZD1222 COVID-19 vaccine. Study-wide context: Whether given at about 4 or about 12 weeks, second doses were pooled. Study-wide results and limits: At 160-218 and 743-854, vaccine-associated CD4 TCRs were dominant, and they spanned spike.

The method was immunoSEQ multiplex PCR; TCRdb's version includes in-frame clones alone and lacks a portion of them. The table shows about 120,000 clones, with over 80% occurring only once. CDR3 length: 14 residues. V lost 5 bases and J lost 3; bases outside the gene matches: 6. Germline CDR1 GTSNPN, CDR2 SVGIG (reference sequence). On this clone: The target antigen is unknown.

This specimen was peripheral blood, taken on day 0 of AZD1222 vaccination. The V call is TRBV30, the J call TRBJ2-1, with 8 nucleotides matching TRBD2. This sequence originates from an adult in good health. CDR3 nucleotides: TGTGCCTGGGGAACCGGGAGGGGCTACAATGAGCAGTTCTTC. It is translated as CAWGTGRGYNEQFF. The full variable domain, completed using reference TRBV30 and TRBJ2-1, is SQTIHQWPATLVQPVGSPLSLECTVEGTSNPNLYWYRQAAGRGLQLLFYSVGIGQISSEVPQNLSASRPQDRQFILSSKKLLLSDSGFYLCAWGTGRGYNEQFFGPGTRLTVL.